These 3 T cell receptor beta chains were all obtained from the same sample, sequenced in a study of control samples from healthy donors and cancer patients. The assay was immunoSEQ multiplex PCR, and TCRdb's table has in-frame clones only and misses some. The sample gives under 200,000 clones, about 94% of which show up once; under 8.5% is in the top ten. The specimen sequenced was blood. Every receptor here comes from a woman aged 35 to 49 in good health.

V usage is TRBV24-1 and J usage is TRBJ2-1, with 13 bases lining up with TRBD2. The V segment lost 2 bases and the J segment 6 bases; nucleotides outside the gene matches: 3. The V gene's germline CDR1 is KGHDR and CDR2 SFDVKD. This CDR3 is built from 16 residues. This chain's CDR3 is CATSDSTSGRANEQFF. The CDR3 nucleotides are TGTGCCACCAGTGATTCAACTAGCGGGAGGGCCAATGAGCAGTTCTTC.

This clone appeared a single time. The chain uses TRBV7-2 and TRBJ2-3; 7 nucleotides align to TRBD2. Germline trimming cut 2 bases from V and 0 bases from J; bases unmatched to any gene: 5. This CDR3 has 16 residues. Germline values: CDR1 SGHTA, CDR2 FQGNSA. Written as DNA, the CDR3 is TGTGCCAGCAGCTTAAGGACGGGGGGTAGCACAGATACGCAGTATTTT. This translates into CASSLRTGGSTDTQYF.

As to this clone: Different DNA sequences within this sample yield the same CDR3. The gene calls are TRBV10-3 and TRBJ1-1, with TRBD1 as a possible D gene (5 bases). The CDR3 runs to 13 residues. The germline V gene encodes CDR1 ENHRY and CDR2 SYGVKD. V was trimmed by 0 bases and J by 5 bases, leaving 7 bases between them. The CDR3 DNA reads TGTGCCATCAGTGAGTCGAGGGGTACTGAAGCTTTCTTT. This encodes CAISESRGTEAFF.